This T cell receptor beta chain was recovered during a study of control samples from healthy donors and cancer patients. The repertoire was sequenced with immunoSEQ multiplex PCR; TCRdb's copy has only in-frame clones and lacks some. The table shows 98,000 or so clones, with 70% to 80% occurring only once. This CDR3 contains 16 residues. Germline V gene lookup returns CDR1 SNHLY and CDR2 FYNNEI. The V and J ends lost 5 bases and 8 bases, in that order; junction bases with no gene match: 8. The rearrangement uses TRBV2 and TRBJ2-3; 15 nucleotides match TRBD2. The sample comprised blood. The source of this sequence is a woman in her 30s in good health. CDR3 in DNA: TGTGCCAGCAGTCCCCGGACTAGCGGGGGGGCAAGTACGCAGTATTTT. Its translation: CASSPRTSGGASTQYF.